These T cell receptor beta chains were read from a single sample in a study of blood T cell repertoires in COVID-19. Only in-frame clones appear in the TCRdb table, and some are missing; sequencing was by immunoSEQ multiplex PCR. The data show 100,000 to 150,000 clones, roughly 86% seen once. Sequencing input: peripheral blood. The receptor set was obtained from a woman aged 70-85 years with COVID-19, enrolled during active disease. Each CDR3 is given with its conserved first and last residue. D genes are given only for firm matches. Clone size is given for some rows only: seen once, a few or many times, or a class if the clone is expanded.

d_call: TRBD1; j_call: TRBJ1-2; clone_size: -; v_call: TRBV4-2; cdr3_aa: CASSQATTGVRDGYTF; cdr3_nt: TGTGCCAGCAGCCAAGCCACTACAGGGGTTCGGGATGGCTACACCTTC
d_call: TRBD2; j_call: TRBJ2-3; clone_size: -; v_call: TRBV9; cdr3_aa: CASSIGTSGGLGTDTQYF; cdr3_nt: TGTGCCAGCAGCATCGGGACTAGCGGGGGCCTGGGGACAGATACGCAGTATTTT
d_call: TRBD2; j_call: TRBJ2-3; clone_size: -; v_call: TRBV3-1/TRBV3-2; cdr3_aa: CASSPDHGGAGADTQYF; cdr3_nt: TGTGCCAGCAGCCCCGATCACGGGGGGGCTGGGGCAGATACGCAGTATTTT
d_call: -; j_call: TRBJ2-3; clone_size: -; v_call: TRBV3-1/TRBV3-2; cdr3_aa: CASGAGSTDTQYF; cdr3_nt: TGTGCCAGCGGGGCGGGGAGCACAGATACGCAGTATTTT
d_call: TRBD2; j_call: TRBJ2-1; clone_size: -; v_call: TRBV28; cdr3_aa: CASSKPGTRTEQFF; cdr3_nt: TGTGCCAGCAGTAAACCCGGGACTAGGACTGAGCAGTTCTTC
d_call: TRBD2; j_call: TRBJ2-7; clone_size: -; v_call: TRBV5-1; cdr3_aa: CASSLTGTSGATEQYF; cdr3_nt: TGCGCCAGCAGCTTGACCGGGACTAGCGGGGCCACCGAGCAGTACTTC
d_call: TRBD1; j_call: TRBJ1-5; clone_size: -; v_call: TRBV3-1/TRBV3-2; cdr3_aa: CASSLQGEGQPQHF; cdr3_nt: TGTGCCAGCAGCTTACAGGGGGAGGGTCAGCCCCAGCATTTT
d_call: -; j_call: TRBJ2-3; clone_size: -; v_call: TRBV11-2; cdr3_aa: CASSYQPQGYHTQYF; cdr3_nt: TGTGCCAGCAGTTATCAACCCCAGGGTTATCATACGCAGTATTTT
d_call: TRBD2; j_call: TRBJ2-1; clone_size: -; v_call: TRBV9; cdr3_aa: CASSVVGLAGGPVEQFF; cdr3_nt: TGTGCCAGCAGCGTAGTGGGACTAGCGGGGGGGCCGGTTGAGCAGTTCTTC
d_call: TRBD2; j_call: TRBJ2-7; clone_size: -; v_call: TRBV5-6; cdr3_aa: CASSLGPGGTYEQYF; cdr3_nt: TGTGCCAGCAGCTTGGGACCGGGGGGTACCTACGAGCAGTACTTC
d_call: -; j_call: TRBJ2-7; clone_size: -; v_call: TRBV27; cdr3_aa: CASSSRGFPWDEQYF; cdr3_nt: TGTGCCAGCAGTAGCCGCGGCTTCCCCTGGGACGAGCAGTACTTC
d_call: -; j_call: TRBJ1-2; clone_size: -; v_call: TRBV19; cdr3_aa: CASSTRLGPITYGYTF; cdr3_nt: TGTGCCAGTAGTACACGACTTGGTCCGATTACCTATGGCTACACCTTC
d_call: -; j_call: TRBJ1-3; clone_size: -; v_call: TRBV19; cdr3_aa: CASTTVSGNTIYF; cdr3_nt: TGTGCCAGTACGACAGTGTCTGGAAACACCATATATTTT
d_call: TRBD2; j_call: TRBJ2-5; clone_size: -; v_call: TRBV5-4; cdr3_aa: CASSLYASGGETQYF; cdr3_nt: TGTGCCAGCAGCTTGTACGCTAGCGGGGGAGAGACCCAGTACTTC
d_call: -; j_call: TRBJ2-2; clone_size: -; v_call: TRBV5-4; cdr3_aa: CASSGGGGSTGELFF; cdr3_nt: TGTGCCAGCAGCGGAGGAGGGGGCTCGACCGGGGAGCTGTTTTTT
d_call: TRBD1; j_call: TRBJ1-4; clone_size: -; v_call: TRBV16; cdr3_aa: CASRQIRDRNEKLFF; cdr3_nt: TGTGCCAGCAGACAAATCCGGGACAGAAATGAAAAACTGTTTTTT
d_call: -; j_call: TRBJ2-5; clone_size: -; v_call: TRBV6-1; cdr3_aa: CASSELGTPIGKTQYF; cdr3_nt: TGTGCCAGCAGTGAACTCGGGACACCGATCGGAAAGACCCAGTACTTC
d_call: TRBD1; j_call: TRBJ1-2; clone_size: -; v_call: TRBV3-1/TRBV3-2; cdr3_aa: CASSQGQVLGYTF; cdr3_nt: TGTGCCAGCAGCCAGGGACAGGTTCTTGGCTACACCTTC
d_call: TRBD2; j_call: TRBJ2-7; clone_size: -; v_call: TRBV11-2; cdr3_aa: CASSLTFQAGEYF; cdr3_nt: TGTGCCAGCAGCCTTACTTTCCAAGCGGGGGAGTACTTC
d_call: -; j_call: TRBJ1-3; clone_size: -; v_call: TRBV5-4; cdr3_aa: CASSLDVSGNTIYF; cdr3_nt: TGTGCCAGCAGCTTGGATGTCTCCGGAAACACCATATATTTT
d_call: -; j_call: TRBJ1-2; clone_size: -; v_call: TRBV7-8; cdr3_aa: CASSLAGYYGYTF; cdr3_nt: TGTGCCAGCAGCTTAGCCGGGTACTATGGCTACACCTTC
d_call: TRBD2; j_call: TRBJ2-3; clone_size: -; v_call: TRBV29-1; cdr3_aa: CSVGTAGGNTDTQYF; cdr3_nt: TGCAGCGTTGGAACAGCGGGGGGAAACACAGATACGCAGTATTTT
d_call: TRBD1; j_call: TRBJ1-6; clone_size: -; v_call: TRBV14; cdr3_aa: CASTHLDPGTGASNSPLHF; cdr3_nt: TGTGCCAGCACCCATCTAGACCCCGGGACAGGGGCATCTAATTCACCCCTCCACTTT
d_call: -; j_call: TRBJ2-3; clone_size: -; v_call: TRBV5-5; cdr3_aa: CASSETQRKTDTQYF; cdr3_nt: TGTGCCAGCAGCGAGACGCAGCGGAAGACAGATACGCAGTATTTT
d_call: -; j_call: TRBJ2-2; clone_size: -; v_call: TRBV9; cdr3_aa: CASSVRLGIGELFF; cdr3_nt: TGTGCCAGCAGCGTAAGGCTAGGTATCGGGGAGCTGTTTTTT
d_call: -; j_call: TRBJ1-4; clone_size: -; v_call: TRBV6-2/TRBV6-3; cdr3_aa: CASSRGIEKLFF; cdr3_nt: TGTGCCAGCAGCCGCGGTATTGAAAAACTGTTTTTT
d_call: -; j_call: TRBJ2-2; clone_size: -; v_call: TRBV19; cdr3_aa: CASSIRSPTNTGELFF; cdr3_nt: TGTGCCAGTAGTATAAGGAGCCCAACGAACACCGGGGAGCTGTTTTTT
d_call: TRBD1; j_call: TRBJ1-5; clone_size: -; v_call: TRBV2; cdr3_aa: CASSETRTGTTGQPQHF; cdr3_nt: TGTGCCAGCAGTGAAACAAGGACAGGGACCACAGGTCAGCCCCAGCATTTT
d_call: -; j_call: TRBJ1-1; clone_size: -; v_call: TRBV21-1; cdr3_aa: CASRDRGNTEAFF; cdr3_nt: TGTGCCAGCCGGGACAGAGGGAACACTGAAGCTTTCTTT
d_call: -; j_call: TRBJ2-7; clone_size: -; v_call: TRBV12-3/TRBV12-4; cdr3_aa: CASSLWADYEQYF; cdr3_nt: TGTGCCAGCAGTTTATGGGCCGACTACGAGCAGTACTTC
d_call: -; j_call: TRBJ2-7; clone_size: few; v_call: TRBV5-6; cdr3_aa: CASSSGPGDEQYF; cdr3_nt: TGTGCCAGCAGCTCTGGCCCAGGGGACGAGCAGTACTTC
d_call: TRBD1; j_call: TRBJ2-2; clone_size: once; v_call: TRBV12-3/TRBV12-4; cdr3_aa: CASRRTGAGELFF; cdr3_nt: TGTGCCAGCAGACGGACAGGGGCCGGGGAGCTGTTTTTT
d_call: -; j_call: TRBJ2-2; clone_size: -; v_call: TRBV7-8; cdr3_aa: CASSPYTGELFF; cdr3_nt: TGTGCCAGCAGCCCTTACACCGGGGAGCTGTTTTTT
d_call: -; j_call: TRBJ1-3; clone_size: -; v_call: TRBV6-1; cdr3_aa: CASSEYPADTAGNTIYF; cdr3_nt: TGTGCCAGCAGTGAATACCCCGCCGACACCGCGGGAAACACCATATATTTT
d_call: -; j_call: TRBJ1-6; clone_size: -; v_call: TRBV6-1; cdr3_aa: CASSEALGSSPLHF; cdr3_nt: TGTGCCAGCAGTGAAGCGCTAGGTTCTTCACCCCTCCACTTT
d_call: TRBD1; j_call: TRBJ1-4; clone_size: -; v_call: TRBV6-1; cdr3_aa: CASSEPWTGDEKLFF; cdr3_nt: TGTGCCAGCAGTGAACCCTGGACAGGGGATGAAAAACTGTTTTTT
d_call: -; j_call: TRBJ1-5; clone_size: -; v_call: TRBV6-1; cdr3_aa: CASSERHSNQPQHF; cdr3_nt: TGTGCCAGCAGTGAAAGACATAGCAATCAGCCCCAGCATTTT
d_call: -; j_call: TRBJ2-5; clone_size: -; v_call: TRBV2; cdr3_aa: CASSELGRNQETQYF; cdr3_nt: TGTGCCAGCAGTGAACTGGGGCGGAACCAAGAGACCCAGTACTTC
d_call: -; j_call: TRBJ2-7; clone_size: -; v_call: TRBV12-3/TRBV12-4; cdr3_aa: CASSLGSSYEQYF; cdr3_nt: TGTGCCAGCAGTTTGGGCAGTAGCTACGAGCAGTACTTC
d_call: TRBD2; j_call: TRBJ2-1; clone_size: -; v_call: TRBV2; cdr3_aa: CASSGTGGEQFF; cdr3_nt: TGTGCCAGCAGTGGGACGGGGGGAGAACAGTTCTTC
d_call: TRBD1; j_call: TRBJ2-5; clone_size: -; v_call: TRBV30; cdr3_aa: CAWSGRGQETQYF; cdr3_nt: TGTGCCTGGAGTGGCAGGGGGCAAGAGACCCAGTACTTC
d_call: -; j_call: TRBJ1-2; clone_size: -; v_call: TRBV18; cdr3_aa: CASSPERIRGPGGYTF; cdr3_nt: TGTGCCAGCTCACCAGAGCGAATCAGGGGTCCTGGGGGCTACACCTTC
d_call: -; j_call: TRBJ1-4; clone_size: -; v_call: TRBV6-5; cdr3_aa: CASRTRKDNEKLFF; cdr3_nt: TGTGCCAGCAGGACAAGAAAGGATAATGAAAAACTGTTTTTT
d_call: -; j_call: TRBJ1-3; clone_size: -; v_call: TRBV5-5; cdr3_aa: CASSLIDSGNTIYF; cdr3_nt: TGTGCCAGCAGCTTGATTGACAGCGGAAACACCATATATTTT
d_call: TRBD1; j_call: TRBJ2-4; clone_size: -; v_call: TRBV11-1; cdr3_aa: CASSLNPGGIQYF; cdr3_nt: TGTGCCAGCAGCTTAAACCCAGGGGGCATTCAGTACTTC
d_call: -; j_call: TRBJ1-5; clone_size: few; v_call: TRBV7-9; cdr3_aa: CASQRDGNQPQHF; cdr3_nt: TGTGCCAGCCAGCGTGACGGCAATCAGCCCCAGCATTTT
d_call: -; j_call: TRBJ2-2; clone_size: -; v_call: TRBV10-1; cdr3_aa: CASSVAERGTGELFF; cdr3_nt: TGCGCCAGCAGTGTGGCCGAAAGAGGCACCGGGGAGCTGTTTTTT
d_call: -; j_call: TRBJ2-2; clone_size: -; v_call: TRBV4-2; cdr3_aa: CASSQKPATSNTGELFF; cdr3_nt: TGTGCCAGCAGCCAAAAACCAGCGACCTCGAACACCGGGGAGCTGTTTTTT
d_call: TRBD2; j_call: TRBJ2-1; clone_size: -; v_call: TRBV28; cdr3_aa: CASSLGSGFYNEQFF; cdr3_nt: TGTGCCAGCAGTTTAGGTAGCGGGTTTTACAATGAGCAGTTCTTC
d_call: -; j_call: TRBJ2-1; clone_size: -; v_call: TRBV29-1; cdr3_aa: CSADLTAYNEQFF; cdr3_nt: TGCAGCGCTGACCTGACAGCGTACAATGAGCAGTTCTTC